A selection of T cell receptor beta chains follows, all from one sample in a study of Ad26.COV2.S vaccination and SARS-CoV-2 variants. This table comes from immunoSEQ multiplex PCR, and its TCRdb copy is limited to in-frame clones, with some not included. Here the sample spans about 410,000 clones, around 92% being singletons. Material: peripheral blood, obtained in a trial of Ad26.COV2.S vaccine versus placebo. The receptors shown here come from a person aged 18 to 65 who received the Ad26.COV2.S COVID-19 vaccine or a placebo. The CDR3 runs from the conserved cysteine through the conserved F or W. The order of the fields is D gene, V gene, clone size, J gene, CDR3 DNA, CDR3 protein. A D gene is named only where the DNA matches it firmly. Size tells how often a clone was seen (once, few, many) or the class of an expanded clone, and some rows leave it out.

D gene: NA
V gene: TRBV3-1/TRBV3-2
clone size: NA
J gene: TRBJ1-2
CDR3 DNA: TGTGCCAGCAGCCAAGGGGGCATATATGGCTACACCTTC
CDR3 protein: CASSQGGIYGYTF

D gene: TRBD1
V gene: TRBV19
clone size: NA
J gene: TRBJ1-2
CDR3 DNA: TGTGCCAGTAGTCCCGGGACAGGGGCTCGTGGGGAAGGCTACACCTTC
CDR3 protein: CASSPGTGARGEGYTF

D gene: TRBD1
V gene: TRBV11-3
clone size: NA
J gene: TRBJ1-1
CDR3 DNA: TGTGCCAGCAGCTTGGACAGGGGTGACACTGAAGCTTTCTTT
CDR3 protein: CASSLDRGDTEAFF

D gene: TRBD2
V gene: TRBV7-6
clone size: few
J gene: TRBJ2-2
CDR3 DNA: TGTGCCAGCAGCCCCGGGACTAGCACCGGGGAGCTGTTTTTT
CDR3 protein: CASSPGTSTGELFF

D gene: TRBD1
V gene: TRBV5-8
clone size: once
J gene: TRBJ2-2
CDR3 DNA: TGTGCCAGCAGCTTGACCATCCGGACAGGGATTGCCGGGGAGCTGTTTTTT
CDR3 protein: CASSLTIRTGIAGELFF

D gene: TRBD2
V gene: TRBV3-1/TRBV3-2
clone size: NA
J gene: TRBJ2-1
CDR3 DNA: TGTGCCAGCAGCCAAGATTCAGGGACTAGTACGAATGAGCAGTTCTTC
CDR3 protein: CASSQDSGTSTNEQFF

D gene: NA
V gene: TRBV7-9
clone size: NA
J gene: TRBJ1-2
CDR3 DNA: TGTGCCAGCAGCCCGAGGGAGGGAGCTAACTATGGCTACACCTTC
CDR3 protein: CASSPREGANYGYTF

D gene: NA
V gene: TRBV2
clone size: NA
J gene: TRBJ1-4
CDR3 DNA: TGTGCCAGATCTACAGGCTTAAATGAAAAACTGTTTTTT
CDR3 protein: CARSTGLNEKLFF

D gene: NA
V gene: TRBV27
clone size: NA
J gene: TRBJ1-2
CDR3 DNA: TGTGCCAGCAGTTTCGCTGTGCGGGGGGATATCTATGGCTACACCTTC
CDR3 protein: CASSFAVRGDIYGYTF

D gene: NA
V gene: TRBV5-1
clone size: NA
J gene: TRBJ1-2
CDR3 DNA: TGCGCCAGCAGCTTGGATGGGACTCATAACTATGGCTACACCTTC
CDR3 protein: CASSLDGTHNYGYTF

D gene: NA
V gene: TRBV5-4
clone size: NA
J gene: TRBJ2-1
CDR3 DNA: TGTGCCAGCAGCTTCGCCAATGAGCAGTTCTTC
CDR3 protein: CASSFANEQFF

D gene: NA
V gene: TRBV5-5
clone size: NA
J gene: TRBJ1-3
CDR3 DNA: TGTGCCAGCAGCTTCGGGGACTCTGGAAACACCATATATTTT
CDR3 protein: CASSFGDSGNTIYF

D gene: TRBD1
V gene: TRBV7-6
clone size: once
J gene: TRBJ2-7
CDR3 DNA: TGTGCCAGCAGCTTGAGAACAGGGGGCGTGGAGCAGTACTTC
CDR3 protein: CASSLRTGGVEQYF

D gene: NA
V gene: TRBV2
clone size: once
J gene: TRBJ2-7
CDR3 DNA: TGTGCCAGCACAGAATATGGGGACTACGAGCAGTACTTC
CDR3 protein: CASTEYGDYEQYF

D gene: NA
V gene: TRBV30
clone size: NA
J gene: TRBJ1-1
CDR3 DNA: TGTGCCTGGACCCATGGGATGGGGGACACTGAAGCTTTCTTT
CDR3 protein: CAWTHGMGDTEAFF

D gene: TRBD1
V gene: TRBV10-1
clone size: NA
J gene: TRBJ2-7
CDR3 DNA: TGCGCCAGCAGTGGGGTCGGACAGGCCTCCTACGAGCAGTACTTC
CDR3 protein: CASSGVGQASYEQYF

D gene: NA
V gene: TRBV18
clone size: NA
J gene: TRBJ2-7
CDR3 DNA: TGTGCCAGCTCACCCCCCGGGGGTTACGAGCAGTACTTC
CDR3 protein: CASSPPGGYEQYF

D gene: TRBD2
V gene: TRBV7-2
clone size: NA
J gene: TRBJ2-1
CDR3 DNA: TGTGCCAGCAGCACGACTAGCGGGGGGAGCAATGAGCAGTTCTTC
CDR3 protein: CASSTTSGGSNEQFF

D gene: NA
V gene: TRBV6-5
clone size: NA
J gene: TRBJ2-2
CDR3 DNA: TGTGCCAGCAGTTACACCGTTGTGACGGGGGAGCTGTTTTTT
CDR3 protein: CASSYTVVTGELFF

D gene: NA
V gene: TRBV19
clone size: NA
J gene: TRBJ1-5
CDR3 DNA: TGTGCCAGTAGTATAGTAGACAGCCAGCCCCAGCATTTT
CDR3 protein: CASSIVDSQPQHF

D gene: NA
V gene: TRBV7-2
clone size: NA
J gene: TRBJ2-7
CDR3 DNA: TGTGCCAGCAGCTTCCGGACACCCTCCTACGAGCAGTACTTC
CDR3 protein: CASSFRTPSYEQYF

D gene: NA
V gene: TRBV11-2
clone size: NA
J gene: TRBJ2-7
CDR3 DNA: TGTGCCAGCAGTTTGGCGGGGACCTCCTACGAGCAGTACTTC
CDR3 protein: CASSLAGTSYEQYF

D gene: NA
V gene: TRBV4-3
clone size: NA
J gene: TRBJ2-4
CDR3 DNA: TGCGCCAGCAGCCAACGCCGGGGGTGGAACATTCAGTACTTC
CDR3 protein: CASSQRRGWNIQYF

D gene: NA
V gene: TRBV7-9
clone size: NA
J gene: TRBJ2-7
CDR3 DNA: TGTGCCAGCAGCTTAGTTGCCCGATACGGGGGCGGGTACGAGCAGTACTTC
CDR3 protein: CASSLVARYGGGYEQYF

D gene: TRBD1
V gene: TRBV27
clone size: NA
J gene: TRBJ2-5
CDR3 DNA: TGTGCCAGCAGTTTATCGGAGACAGGGTATCGGGAGACCCAGTACTTC
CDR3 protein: CASSLSETGYRETQYF

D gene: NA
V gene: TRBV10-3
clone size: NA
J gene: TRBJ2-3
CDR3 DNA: TGTGCCATTAGGGGGGGCTGGCAGGCGACAGATACGCAGTATTTT
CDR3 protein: CAIRGGWQATDTQYF

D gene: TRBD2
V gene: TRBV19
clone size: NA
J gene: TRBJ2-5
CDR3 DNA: TGTGCCAGTAGCCTCCTAGCGGGGGGGAAAGAGACCCAGTACTTC
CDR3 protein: CASSLLAGGKETQYF

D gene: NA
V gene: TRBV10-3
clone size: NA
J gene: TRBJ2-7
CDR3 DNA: TGTGCCATCAGTGAGTCGATGGCGGGTACCTACGAGCAGTACTTC
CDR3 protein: CAISESMAGTYEQYF

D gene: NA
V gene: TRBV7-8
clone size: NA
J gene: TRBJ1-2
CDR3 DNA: TGTGCCAGCAGCTTATTCGTGACTTCCTATGGCTACACCTTC
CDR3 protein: CASSLFVTSYGYTF

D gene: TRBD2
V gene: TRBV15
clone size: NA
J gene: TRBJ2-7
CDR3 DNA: TGTGCCACCAGCAGAGATGGCCGGGGGGGCTACGAGCAGTACTTC
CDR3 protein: CATSRDGRGGYEQYF

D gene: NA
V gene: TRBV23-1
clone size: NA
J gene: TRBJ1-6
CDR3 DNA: TGCGCCAGCAGTCCCGGGTCCTCCTATAATTCACCCCTCCACTTT
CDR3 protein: CASSPGSSYNSPLHF

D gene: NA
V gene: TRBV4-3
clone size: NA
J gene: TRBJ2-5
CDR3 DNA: TGCGCCAGCAGCCAAATGGCAGGGTCAGTAGAGACCCAGTACTTC
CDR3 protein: CASSQMAGSVETQYF

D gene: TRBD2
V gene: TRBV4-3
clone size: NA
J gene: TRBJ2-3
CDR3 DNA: TGCGCCAGCAGCCAAGAACTAGCGGGGGGGCCAGATACGCAGTATTTT
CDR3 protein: CASSQELAGGPDTQYF

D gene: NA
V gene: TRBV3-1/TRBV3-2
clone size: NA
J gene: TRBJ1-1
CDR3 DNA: TGTGCCAGCAGCTCTATCGGGGGAAACACTGAAGCTTTCTTT
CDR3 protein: CASSSIGGNTEAFF

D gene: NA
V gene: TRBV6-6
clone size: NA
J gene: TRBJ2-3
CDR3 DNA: TGTGCCAGCAGTTACGGGTGGTCTACTAGCACAGATACGCAGTATTTT
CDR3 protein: CASSYGWSTSTDTQYF

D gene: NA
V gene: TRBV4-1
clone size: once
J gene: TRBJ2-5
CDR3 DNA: TGCGCCAGCAGCCAAGATAGGCGGGTACTACAAGAGACCCAGTACTTC
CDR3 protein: CASSQDRRVLQETQYF

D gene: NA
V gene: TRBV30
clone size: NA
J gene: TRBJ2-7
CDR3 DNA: TGTGCCTGGAGTAGAAGAAGGGACTACGAGCAGTACTTC
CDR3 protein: CAWSRRRDYEQYF

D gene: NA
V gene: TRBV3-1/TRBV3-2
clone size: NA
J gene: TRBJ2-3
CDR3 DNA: TGTGCCAGCAGCAATTGGGTAGATACGCAGTATTTT
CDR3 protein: CASSNWVDTQYF

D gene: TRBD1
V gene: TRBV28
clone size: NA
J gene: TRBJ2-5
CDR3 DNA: TGTGCCAGCTGGGGTTGGGAGACAGGGATTGTAGAGACCCAGTACTTC
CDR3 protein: CASWGWETGIVETQYF

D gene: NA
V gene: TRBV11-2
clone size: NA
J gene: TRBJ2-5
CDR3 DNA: TGTGCCAGCAGCCCTCAACTCGGGGGACGGGAGACCCAGTACTTC
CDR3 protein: CASSPQLGGRETQYF

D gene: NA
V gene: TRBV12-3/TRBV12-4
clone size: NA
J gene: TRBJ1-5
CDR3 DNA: TGTGCCAGCAGTTTAAGCGGTAATCAGCCCCAGCATTTT
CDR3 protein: CASSLSGNQPQHF

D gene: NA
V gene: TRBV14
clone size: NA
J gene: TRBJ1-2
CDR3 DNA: TGTGCCAGCAGCCAAGGGCCAGGGGTTCACTATGGCTACACCTTC
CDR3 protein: CASSQGPGVHYGYTF

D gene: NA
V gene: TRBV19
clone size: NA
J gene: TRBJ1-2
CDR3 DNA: TGTGCCAGTAGTGTCGGGAGTGGCTATGGCTACACCTTC
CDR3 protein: CASSVGSGYGYTF

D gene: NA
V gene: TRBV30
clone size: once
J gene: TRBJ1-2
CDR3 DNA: TGTGCCTGGTATAGGTTGAGGGGGGCTGAGGCTGGCTACACCTTC
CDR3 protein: CAWYRLRGAEAGYTF

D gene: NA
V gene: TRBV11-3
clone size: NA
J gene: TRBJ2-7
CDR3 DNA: TGTGCCAGCAGCTTGAATTCGGGGGACGAGCAGTACTTC
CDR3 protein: CASSLNSGDEQYF

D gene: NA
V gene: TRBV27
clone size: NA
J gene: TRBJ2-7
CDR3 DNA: TGTGCCAGCAGTTTATTGAACTCCTACGAGCAGTACTTC
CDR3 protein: CASSLLNSYEQYF